These 14 T cell receptor beta chains share one sample of origin, sequenced in a study of OX40 agonist ivuxolimab in advanced cancers. Measured with immunoSEQ multiplex PCR; TCRdb has only the in-frame clones, and not every one. The repertoire holds tens of thousands of clones, with just under 90% as singletons. The starting material was CD4+ or CD8+ T cells sorted from blood, obtained in a trial of the OX40 agonist ivuxolimab. The receptors come from an adult with an advanced solid tumor such as melanoma, head and neck, liver or kidney cancer.

This CDR3 reads CASRKGTPSTYEQYF. The CDR3, as DNA: TGTGCCAGCAGAAAAGGGACGCCTTCTACCTACGAGCAGTACTTC. J is TRBJ2-7 and V is TRBV6-5, with D perhaps being TRBD1 or TRBD2 (5 bases each). The length of the CDR3 is 15 residues. V dropped 6 bases and J dropped 2 bases, with 17 bases sitting between them. Germline CDR1 reads MNHEY; CDR2 reads SVGAGI.

This sequence joins TRBV28 and TRBJ2-1; a weak D match, TRBD2 (5 bases). The CDR3 contains 17 residues. Trimming took 4 bases from V and 0 from J, leaving 16 bases between them. Per germline, CDR1 MDHEN and CDR2 SYDVKM. The CDR3 protein is CASSSPLGENSYNEQFF. The CDR3 bases are TGTGCCAGCAGTTCTCCTCTTGGGGAGAACTCCTACAATGAGCAGTTCTTC.

The rearrangement links TRBV5-5 to TRBJ1-2; maybe TRBD1 (5 bases). This CDR3 is built from 14 residues. V gave up 1 base and J gave up 2 bases, with 9 bases separating them. In germline, CDR1 is SGHKS, CDR2 YYEKEE (reference sequence). The DNA of the CDR3 is TGTGCCAGCAGCTTGATAGGGGACAACTATGGCTACACCTTC. It yields the protein CASSLIGDNYGYTF.

The chain links TRBV5-1 to TRBJ2-3; D may be TRBD2 (6 bases). CDR3 size: 14 residues. Germline V gene lookup returns CDR1 SGHRS and CDR2 YFSETQ. V shed 4 bases and J shed 3 bases, with 12 bases lying between them. The CDR3 region is CASSPRGGTDTQYF. The CDR3 bases are TGCGCCAGCAGCCCGCGTGGGGGGACAGATACGCAGTATTTT.

This rearrangement joins TRBV10-1 to TRBJ1-5; D call uncertain. Trimming took off 10 bases at V and 6 bases at J, with 7 bases between the two ends. CDR1 is WNHNN, CDR2 SYGVQD, per germline (reference sequence). This CDR3 comprises 10 residues. The CDR3 loop reads CATPRQPQHF. CDR3 coding DNA: TGCGCCACCCCCCGTCAGCCCCAGCATTTT.

This rearrangement joins TRBV27 to TRBJ2-7; TRBD1 is a possible D gene (6 bases). This CDR3 spans 13 amino acids. Per the germline V gene, CDR1 is MNHEY and CDR2 is SMNVEV (reference sequence). The V and J ends lost 4 bases and 4 bases respectively, with 11 bases between them. The CDR3 is CASSSDRAYEQYF. CDR3 coding DNA: TGTGCCAGCAGTTCGGACAGAGCATACGAGCAGTACTTC.

This clone occurred once. V usage is TRBV7-9 and J usage is TRBJ1-1; 7 nucleotides line up with TRBD1. With V trimmed by 6 bases and J by 2 bases, 9 bases remained unmatched. The CDR3 is 15 amino acids. Looked up from germline, CDR1 is SEHNR and CDR2 is FQNEAQ (reference sequence). DNA of the CDR3: TGTGCCAGCAGGCTAGGGGGCTCGATCAACACTGAAGCTTTCTTT. Translating it yields CASRLGGSINTEAFF.

The chain recombines TRBV9 with TRBJ2-5, with a tentative D call TRBD1 (5 bases). Trimming took off 4 bases at V and 5 bases at J, with 15 bases between the two ends. This CDR3 is 14 amino acids long. Germline V gives CDR1 SGDLS, CDR2 YYNGEE. CDR3 in DNA: TGTGCCAGCAGCACTCCGGCCGCAGGGGAGACCCAGTACTTC. This gives the protein CASSTPAAGETQYF.

The chain employs TRBV19 and TRBJ2-7; D gene unclear. Germline assignment: CDR1 LNHDA and CDR2 SQIVND (reference sequence). The CDR3 loop spans 13 amino acids. V was clipped by 1 base and J by 0 bases, with 4 bases between them. The CDR3 bases are TGTGCCAGTAGTATAGCCAGCTCCTACGAGCAGTACTTC. Its protein is CASSIASSYEQYF. Based on the CDR3 plus reference TRBV19 and TRBJ2-7, the full variable domain is DGGITQSPKYLFRKEGQNVTLSCEQNLNHDAMYWYRQDPGQGLRLIYYSQIVNDFQKGDIAEGYSVSREKKESFPLTVTSAQKNPTAFYLCASSIASSYEQYFGPGTRLTVT.

The V gene is TRBV4-2, the J gene TRBJ2-3, with D perhaps TRBD1 or TRBD2 (6 bases each). Germline V CDR1 and CDR2: LGHNA, YNFKEQ. The CDR3 totals 17 residues. Deletions cut 0 bases from V and 4 bases from J, with 17 bases between. The CDR3 loop is CASSQERSGGNSDTQYF. The CDR3 bases are TGTGCCAGCAGCCAAGAGAGGTCCGGGGGCAATTCAGATACGCAGTATTTT.

The chain carries TRBV19 and TRBJ1-1; 7 positions match TRBD1. Trimming at V came to 10 bases and at J to 1 base, leaving 3 bases not matched to a gene. Looked up from germline, CDR1 is LNHDA and CDR2 is SQIVND (reference sequence). The CDR3 spans 12 residues. The CDR3 sequence is CAIRQGNTEAFF. Here the CDR3 DNA reads TGTGCCATCAGACAGGGGAACACTGAAGCTTTCTTT.

On this clone: One base away lies a much larger clone, so this may be a sequencing read error. The chain links TRBV5-1 to TRBJ1-2; TRBD1 might be the D (5 bases). Deletions cut 0 bases from V and 7 bases from J, with 13 bases between. The germline CDR1 and CDR2 sequences are SGHRS and YFSETQ. The CDR3 consists of 14 residues. The CDR3 sequence is CASSLEGRVVGYTF. CDR3 nucleotide sequence: TGCGCCAGCAGCTTGGAGGGCAGGGTGGTTGGCTACACCTTC.

The chain combines TRBV7-7 with TRBJ2-1; D is perhaps TRBD1 (6 bases). Germline V gene lookup returns CDR1 SSHAT and CDR2 FNYEAQ (reference sequence). V shed 3 bases and J shed 0 bases, with 9 bases lying between them. The CDR3 totals 15 residues. CDR3 protein: CASSFTRGSYNEQFF. The CDR3 nucleotides are TGTGCCAGCAGCTTTACCAGGGGCTCCTACAATGAGCAGTTCTTC.

The chain recombines TRBV7-9 with TRBJ2-7; 8 bases line up with TRBD1. The CDR3 has 15 residues. Germline CDR1 reads SEHNR; CDR2 reads FQNEAQ (reference sequence). The ends lost 1 base at V and 5 bases at J; junction bases unmatched: 7. The CDR3 DNA is TGTGCCAGCAGCTTAGTGGACAGGGTACTCGACGAGCAGTACTTC. Its translation: CASSLVDRVLDEQYF. The whole variable domain, filled in from reference TRBV7-9 and TRBJ2-7, reads DTGVSQNPRHKITKRGQNVTFRCDPISEHNRLYWYRQTLGQGPEFLTYFQNEAQLEKSRLLSDRFSAERPKGSFSTLEIQRTEQGDSAMYLCASSLVDRVLDEQYFGPGTRLTVT.